One sample yielded the 24 T cell receptor beta chains listed below, sequenced in a study of tissue T cells after allogeneic stem cell transplantation. Clones were sequenced by immunoSEQ multiplex PCR, and TCRdb holds only the in-frame ones, with some missing. The table has roughly 9,700 clones, 47% seen once; the top ten hold around 7.1%. The time point denotes: mouse harvest day 7 after allogeneic transplant. Tail vein injection delivered 10^7 T-cell-depleted bone marrow cells and 10^6 splenic CD5+ T cells. Sample: gut tissue. The receptors here all came from a female BALB/c mouse given C57BL/6 T cells with graft-versus-host disease after an allogeneic hematopoietic cell transplant.

A note on this clone: The listed genes are named as in mouse. Read data end 1 residue before the CDR3 end; the end is taken from the germline J gene. This sequence joins TRBV26 and TRBJ2-4; D unclear. Looked up from germline, CDR1 is KGHPV and CDR2 is FQNQEV (reference sequence). CDR3 length: 14 residues. Trimming left V 0 bases short and J 0 bases short, with 4 bases between. This chain's CDR3 is CASSLSSSQNTLYF. The sequenced CDR3 bases are TGTGCCAGCAGTCTGTCAAGTAGTCAAAACACCTTGTAC. Filled out from reference TRBV26 and TRBJ2-4, the complete variable domain reads NSKVIQTPRYLVKGQGQKAKMRCIPEKGHPVVFWYQQNKNNEFKFLINFQNQEVLQQIDMTEKRFSAECPSNSPCSLEIQSSEAGDSALYLCASSLSSSQNTLYFGAGTRLSVL.

About this clone itself: Gene names and germline refer to mouse. The read gets to within 1 residue of the CDR3 end, and the germline J gene fills in the rest. Distinct nucleotide sequences in the sample also encode this CDR3. The J gene is TRBJ2-5, the V gene TRBV3; tentative D call: TRBD2 (7 bases). This CDR3 comprises 16 residues. CDR1 and CDR2 from the germline V gene are SNHLY and FYNGKV (reference sequence). Trimming took 3 bases from V and 0 from J, leaving 13 bases between them. The CDR3 reads CASSFLGGGNQDTQYF. The CDR3 bases that were read are TGTGCCAGCAGCTTCCTAGGGGGGGGTAACCAAGACACCCAGTAC.

Concerning this clone: The gene names given are mouse names. Read sequence stops 1 residue before the CDR3 end, and the germline J gene provides the missing end. This sequence joins TRBV26 and TRBJ1-1; tentatively, D is TRBD1 (6 bases). V was shortened by 4 bases and J by 0 bases, with 9 bases between the two germline ends. CDR1 is KGHPV, CDR2 FQNQEV, per germline (reference sequence). This CDR3 contains 14 residues. The CDR3 sequence: CASSQGQANTEVFF. The part of the CDR3 DNA that was read is TGTGCCAGCAGTCAGGGACAAGCAAACACAGAAGTCTTC.

In the case of this clone: Gene and germline names: mouse. Incomplete CDR3 DNA: TGTGCCAGCAGCTTTCCGGGGGGACAAAACACCTTGTAC. Amino acids: CASSFPGGQNTLY. The entire CDR3 reads CASSFPGGQNTLYF. V is TRBV3 and J is TRBJ2-4; D perhaps matches TRBD2 (6 bases). The read is 1 residue too short to cover the CDR3 end, so that end is filled in from the germline J gene. The V gene's germline CDR1 is SNHLY and CDR2 FYNGKV (reference sequence). The CDR3 runs 14 residues. V was cut by 3 bases and J by 3 bases, with 10 bases left in between.

As concerns this clone: Gene names refer to mouse genes. With the read ending 1 residue before the CDR3 end, the germline J gene is used to fill in that end. This chain joins TRBV26 and TRBJ1-1, with 10 bases aligning to TRBD1. With 3 bases clipped from V and 0 bases from J, the junction kept 1 base outside the gene matches. Per germline, CDR1 KGHPV and CDR2 FQNQEV (reference sequence). The CDR3 has 15 residues. The DNA read from the CDR3 is TGTGCCAGCAGTCTAGGACAGGGGGCAAACACAGAAGTCTTC. Amino acid sequence: CASSLGQGANTEVF. The CDR3 reads in full as CASSLGQGANTEVFF. Full variable domain (missing parts from reference TRBV26 and TRBJ1-1): NSKVIQTPRYLVKGQGQKAKMRCIPEKGHPVVFWYQQNKNNEFKFLINFQNQEVLQQIDMTEKRFSAECPSNSPCSLEIQSSEAGDSALYLCASSLGQGANTEVFFGKGTRLTVV.

This clone has a handful of counts. Gene labels here are mouse ones. The CDR3 is cut off 1 residue early in the read; its end comes from the germline J gene. V usage is TRBV1 and J usage is TRBJ2-1; 7 bases are a match to TRBD2. The CDR3 length is 15 residues. The ends lost 1 base at V and 1 base at J; junction bases unmatched: 1. Germline values: CDR1 NSQYPW, CDR2 LRSPGD (reference sequence). The CDR3 is CTCSAVGGNYAEQFF. Incomplete CDR3 DNA: TGCACCTGCAGTGCAGTTGGGGGGAACTATGCTGAGCAGTTC.

This clone was recorded a few times. Each gene name is a mouse one. Sequencing ends 1 residue short of the CDR3 end; the germline J gene provides the rest. The rearrangement links TRBV23 to TRBJ2-7; the table assigns TRBD1, which was not confirmed against the DNA. The germline CDR1 and CDR2 sequences are KGHTA and FQNQQP. The CDR3 is made up of 12 amino acids. The DNA read from the CDR3 is TGCTCCAGCAGTCACAGGGGGCGGGAACAGTAC. Translating gives CSSSHRGREQY. The whole CDR3 protein is CSSSHRGREQYF.

Comments on this clone: The listed genes are named as in mouse. Read sequence stops 1 residue before the CDR3 end, and the germline J gene provides the missing end. This chain joins TRBV26 and TRBJ1-6, with D perhaps TRBD1 (6 bases). TRBJ1-6 belongs to the ORF category, with a function that is uncertain. The V gene's germline CDR1 is KGHPV and CDR2 FQNQEV (reference sequence). This CDR3 spans 15 amino acids. The V and J ends lost 5 bases and 4 bases respectively, with 12 bases between them. CDR3 bases read: TGTGCCAGCAGTTCATCGGACAGATATAATTCGCCCCTCTAC. Its translation: CASSSSDRYNSPLY. The full CDR3 is CASSSSDRYNSPLYF.

This clone was observed a few times. The gene symbols are mouse symbols. The CDR3 is cut off 1 residue early in the read; its end comes from the germline J gene. The chain is built from TRBV29 and TRBJ1-1, with D perhaps TRBD1 (6 bases). Germline values: CDR1 MSHET, CDR2 SYDVDS. This CDR3 is 14 amino acids long. With 0 bases removed from V and 1 base from J, the gap between germline ends came to 6 bases. The sequenced part of the CDR3 DNA is TGTGCTAGCAGTTTATCACAGGGGAACACAGAAGTCTTC. Protein sequence: CASSLSQGNTEVF. The full CDR3 sequence reads CASSLSQGNTEVFF.

A word on this clone: Gene names denote mouse genes. The read ends 1 residue early relative to the CDR3; the germline J gene fills the gap. The chain combines TRBV5 with TRBJ1-4; 7 bases align to TRBD1. V shed 2 bases, J shed 5 bases, and the junction held 5 bases outside the gene matches. This CDR3 region has 15 residues. Looked up from germline, CDR1 is LGHNA and CDR2 is YNLKQL (reference sequence). The CDR3 sequence: CASSQSTGPNERLFF. Partial CDR3 DNA: TGTGCCAGCAGCCAATCGACAGGGCCTAACGAAAGATTATTT.

Regarding this clone: Genes here carry mouse names. The sequence runs out 1 residue before the end of the CDR3; the remainder is reconstructed from the germline J gene. The chain couples TRBV26 to TRBJ1-3; the match to TRBD1 covers 9 bases. The CDR3 has 16 residues. Germline lookup yields CDR1 KGHPV and CDR2 FQNQEV (reference sequence). J lost 0 bases, V lost 7 bases, and 7 bases had no gene match. CDR3 DNA, as far as it was read: TGTGCCAGCACTCCGACAGGGGGGAATTCTGGAAATACGCTCTAT. This sequence encodes CASTPTGGNSGNTLY. The entire CDR3 protein reads CASTPTGGNSGNTLYF.

This clone was seen a handful of times. Mouse germline and gene names are used. The read ends 1 residue before the CDR3 terminus; that terminus is restored from the germline J gene. The V call is TRBV12-1, the J call TRBJ2-4; TRBD2 agrees at 11 bases. The CDR3 runs to 16 residues. Germline assignment: CDR1 SGHSN and CDR2 HYEKVE. Germline trimming cut 4 bases from V and 0 bases from J; bases unmatched to any gene: 5. The sequenced part of the CDR3 DNA is TGTGCCAGCTCCCCGGGACTGGGGGCTAGTCAAAACACCTTGTAC. Encoded protein: CASSPGLGASQNTLY. The entire CDR3 protein is CASSPGLGASQNTLYF.

A note on this clone: Gene names follow the mouse nomenclature. The CDR3 DNA, read in part, is TGTGCCAGCTCTCTCTTGGGGGGGGAGCGGGGCACCCAGTAC. The encoded protein is CASSLLGGERGTQY. The complete CDR3 sequence is CASSLLGGERGTQYF. The chain joins TRBV12-1 to TRBJ2-5, with TRBD2 matching 8 bases. Read coverage stops 1 residue before the CDR3 terminus; the germline J gene supplies the remainder. Germline CDR1 is SGHSN and CDR2 is HYEKVE. V lost 0 bases, J lost 8 bases, and 9 bases stayed unmatched. This CDR3 is 15 amino acids long.

This clone was seen once. Gene labels here are mouse ones. The read is 1 residue too short to cover the CDR3 end, so that end is filled in from the germline J gene. The chain recombines TRBV3 with TRBJ2-1, with 8 bases fitting TRBD2. Germline CDR1 is SNHLY and CDR2 is FYNGKV (reference sequence). The CDR3 runs to 15 residues. The junction had 9 bases not matched to a gene; V was cut back by 5 bases and J by 6 bases. The CDR3 region is CASSPPGGGFAEQFF. Partial CDR3 DNA: TGTGCCAGCAGCCCCCCCGGGGGGGGCTTTGCTGAGCAGTTC.

In the case of this clone: Any gene name here is a mouse gene name. The missing CDR3 end, 1 residue past where the read stops, is filled in from the germline J gene. The chain uses TRBV3 and TRBJ2-3; a weak D match, TRBD2 (7 bases). Deletions cut 5 bases from V and 1 base from J, with 10 bases between. This CDR3 region has 14 residues. Germline-derived CDR1 and CDR2 are SNHLY and FYNGKV (reference sequence). The CDR3 sequence: CASSRGAGAETLYF. The CDR3 bases that were read are TGTGCCAGCAGCCGGGGGGCGGGTGCAGAAACGCTGTAT.

As to this clone: Gene names follow the mouse nomenclature. The sequenced fragment ends 1 residue before the CDR3 boundary, so the rest is inferred from the germline J gene. The V and J genes are TRBV3 and TRBJ2-4, with TRBD2 identical over 7 bases. The CDR3 length is 13 residues. V gave up 5 bases and J gave up 5 bases; unmatched junction bases: 4. Germline V gene data show CDR1 as SNHLY and CDR2 as FYNGKV (reference sequence). CDR3 DNA, as far as it was read: TGTGCCAGCAGCCGACTGGGACCAAACACCTTGTAC. Translating it yields CASSRLGPNTLY. The entire CDR3 is CASSRLGPNTLYF.

As regards this clone: Genes here carry mouse names. The read ends 1 residue early relative to the CDR3; the germline J gene fills the gap. V is TRBV1 and J is TRBJ2-4; no reliable D call. The ends were cut back, 0 bases at V and 5 bases at J, with 6 bases in the middle. CDR1 NSQYPW and CDR2 LRSPGD come from the germline V gene (reference sequence). This CDR3 comprises 13 residues. The CDR3 bases that were read are TGCACCTGCAGTGCAGAGGGGAGAAACACCTTGTAC. Its protein is CTCSAEGRNTLY. The full CDR3 protein reads CTCSAEGRNTLYF.

This clone turned up a few times. Germline and genes: mouse. CDR3 sequence reads: CASTPGQQNTLYF. CDR3 DNA, as far as it was read: TGTGCCAGCACCCCGGGACAACAAAACACCTTGTAC. The V and J genes are TRBV26 and TRBJ2-4, with D tentatively TRBD1 (6 bases). The read stops 1 residue short of the end of the CDR3; the missing end is completed from the germline J gene. Looked up from germline, CDR1 is KGHPV and CDR2 is FQNQEV (reference sequence). The CDR3 contains 13 residues. The V end lost 7 bases, the J end lost 3 bases, and 11 bases lay between the germline ends.

With regard to this clone: Gene names and germline match the mouse. Coverage ceases 1 residue before the CDR3 finishes, and the germline J gene fills in the end. V and J are TRBV13-1 and TRBJ2-4; the D gene is possibly TRBD1 (5 bases). The CDR3 has 12 residues. Trimming pared 3 bases from V and 4 bases from J, leaving 6 bases between. Germline V gene sequence: CDR1 NSHNY, CDR2 SYGAGN. The CDR3 reads CASSARENTLYF. The CDR3 bases that were read are TGTGCCAGCAGTGCCAGGGAAAACACCTTGTAC.

This clone was counted a single time. Sequence at one end of the junction differs from germline and may be a read error. Gene and germline names: mouse. The read is 1 residue too short to cover the CDR3 end, so that end is filled in from the germline J gene. The chain combines TRBV13-1 with TRBJ2-4; no clear D gene. The CDR3 extends over 11 amino acids. Germline assignment: CDR1 NSHNY and CDR2 SYGAGN. The sequenced part of the CDR3 DNA is TGTGCCAGCGGTGAACAAAACACCTTGTAC. Protein product: CASGEQNTLY. The complete CDR3 protein is CASGEQNTLYF.

Comment on this clone: Genes and germline are mouse. The read falls 1 residue short of the CDR3 end, and the missing part is taken from the germline J gene. The chain carries TRBV26 and TRBJ1-1; weak D call: TRBD1 (5 bases). This CDR3 contains 12 residues. V dropped 2 bases and J dropped 8 bases, with 9 bases sitting between them. Germline V gene sequence: CDR1 KGHPV, CDR2 FQNQEV (reference sequence). Incomplete CDR3 DNA: TGTGCCAGCAGTCTGCGGGGCAGGGAAGTCTTC. Amino acids: CASSLRGREVF. In full, the CDR3 is CASSLRGREVFF.

As to this clone: Gene labels here are mouse ones. With the read ending 1 residue before the CDR3 end, the germline J gene is used to fill in that end. This chain connects TRBV26 to TRBJ1-4; possible D gene TRBD1, 6 bases. This CDR3 comprises 14 residues. Germline CDR1 is KGHPV and CDR2 is FQNQEV (reference sequence). V was shortened by 4 bases and J by 4 bases, with 10 bases between the two germline ends. The CDR3 DNA, read in part, is TGTGCCAGCAGTCGGGGACACTTCAACGAAAGATTATTT. It specifies CASSRGHFNERLF. The full-length CDR3 reads as CASSRGHFNERLFF.

This clone has more than one count but fewer than ten. Gene names denote mouse genes. From the germline J gene comes the end of the CDR3, since the read stops 1 residue before it. The chain recombines TRBV26 with TRBJ1-1; maybe TRBD1 (5 bases). The CDR3 is 11 residues long. V lost 3 bases and J lost 8, with 7 bases in between. Per germline, CDR1 KGHPV and CDR2 FQNQEV (reference sequence). CDR3 DNA (partial): TGTGCCAGCAGTCTCAGGGTTGAAGTCTTC. It translates to CASSLRVEVF. The whole CDR3 reads CASSLRVEVFF.

In the case of this clone: Germline and genes: mouse. The DNA ends 1 residue before the CDR3 does, and the rest of the CDR3 is filled in from the germline J gene. This chain connects TRBV2 to TRBJ1-1; D might be TRBD1 (5 bases). CDR3 length: 14 amino acids. V was cut by 3 bases and J by 1 base, with 9 bases left in between. Germline V CDR1 and CDR2: LGHNA, YSYQKL. The DNA read from the CDR3 is TGTGCCAGCAGCCATCTGGACAAAAACACAGAAGTCTTC. Its translation: CASSHLDKNTEVF. The whole CDR3 is CASSHLDKNTEVFF.